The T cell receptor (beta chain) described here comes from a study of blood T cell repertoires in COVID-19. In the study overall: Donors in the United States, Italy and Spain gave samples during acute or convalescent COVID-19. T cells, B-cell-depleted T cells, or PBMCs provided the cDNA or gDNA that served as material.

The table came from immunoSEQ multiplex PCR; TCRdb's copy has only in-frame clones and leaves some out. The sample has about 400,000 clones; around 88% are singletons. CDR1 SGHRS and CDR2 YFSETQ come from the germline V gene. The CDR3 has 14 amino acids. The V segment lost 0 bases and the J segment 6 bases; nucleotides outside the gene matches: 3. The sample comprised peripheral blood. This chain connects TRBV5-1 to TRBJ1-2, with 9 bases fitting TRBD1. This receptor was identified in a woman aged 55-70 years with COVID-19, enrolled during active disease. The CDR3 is CASSLEDRGHGYTF. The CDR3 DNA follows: TGCGCCAGCAGCTTGGAGGACAGGGGACATGGCTACACCTTC.